The source of this T cell receptor (beta chain) is a study of blood T cell repertoires in COVID-19 (dated by TCRdb to 2020 to 2022). About the study as a whole: Samples from collaborators originated in the United States, Italy and Spain and spanned both the acute and convalescent phases of COVID-19. The material from the prospective study consisted of cDNA or gDNA derived from T cells, B-cell-depleted T cells, or PBMCs. The repertoires were made available in a free public database intended to serve as a resource for research on the immune response to SARS-CoV-2. The sample metadata nearly always contained a de-identified subject ID, COVID-19 status, age in years and sex. Samples came from the ongoing ImmuneRACE study (first 160 participants) plus 1,254 subjects from 6 global collaborators. Where HLA class I and class II types were available, the types were taken from metadata supplied by the sample provider, not from assay-based typing. The dataset comprised deeply sampled blood TCRbeta repertoires from subjects exposed to, actively infected with, or recovered from COVID-19.

TCRbeta CDR3 regions were amplified from genomic DNA using the immunoSEQ Assay, a bias-controlled multiplex PCR. The authors processed their data as follows. The number of nucleated cells in each sample was estimated from the amplification of reference gene primers within the assay. To quantify the absolute abundance of each unique TCRbeta CDR3 rearrangement, sequence reads were collapsed and filtered. Productive Simpson clonality was computed per sample as the square root of Simpson's diversity index over productive rearrangements. Held by TCRdb, this immuneACCESS table contains in-frame sequences only and omits some clones. Under half of the omission traces to an unresolved V gene where checked; the cause of the rest is unknown. V, J and clone size are those of that table, while D and trimming were read from the DNA. For this sample there are a few hundred thousand clones; around nine tenths appear just once. The top ten constitute roughly 10% of the sample.

Points the paper makes about the study in general: The quantity of clinical and demographic metadata differed by source and by participant and was supplied without curation.

In the prospective study, participants were roughly 18 to 100 years old, resided in 24 geographic areas of the United States, and were enrolled through a virtual design. In the prospective study, cohorts were assigned on the basis of participant-reported clinical history obtained from a screening survey and a study questionnaire. Recovered participants in ImmuneRACE Cohort 3 were defined as having two consecutive negative NP/OP PCR tests, clearance from a healthcare professional, or resolution of symptoms. In the prospective study, mobile phlebotomists collected whole blood, serum and a nasopharyngeal or oropharyngeal swab from each participant. Over a roughly 2-month period, participants in the prospective study had the option of providing additional blood draws and questionnaires. Prospective study blood samples were shipped either frozen or at room temperature before DNA extraction. In the case of this clone: It lacks a known antigen. Base qualities were left out, and no much larger clone turns up one base away.

The sequenced sample consisted of PBMCs or T cells enriched from blood (not recorded which). The source of this sequence is a woman in her 50s who had recovered from COVID-19.

Here the CDR3 is given as CASSFKGASVTEAFF. The DNA is TGTGCCAGCAGCTTCAAGGGGGCGAGTGTAACTGAAGCTTTCTTT. The chain is encoded by TRBV7-9 joined to TRBJ1-1; 7 bases in between match TRBD1. Trimming removed 3 bases from V and 5 bases from J; the gene matches leave 9 bases unexplained. The germline V gene (reference sequence) specifies SEHNR as CDR1 and FQNEAQ as CDR2. The CDR3 covers 15 residues, taking in both the cysteine and the phenylalanine. Of all the DNA, just the CDR3 is kept, 45 bases in frame from base 1.